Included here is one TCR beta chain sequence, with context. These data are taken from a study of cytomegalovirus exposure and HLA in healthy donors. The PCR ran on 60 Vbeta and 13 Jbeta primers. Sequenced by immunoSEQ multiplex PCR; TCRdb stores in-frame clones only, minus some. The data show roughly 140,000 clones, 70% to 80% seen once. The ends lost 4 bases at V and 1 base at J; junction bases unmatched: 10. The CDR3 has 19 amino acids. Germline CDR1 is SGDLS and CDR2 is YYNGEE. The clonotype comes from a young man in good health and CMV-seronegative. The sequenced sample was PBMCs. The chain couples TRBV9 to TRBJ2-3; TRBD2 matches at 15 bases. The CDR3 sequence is CASSLSPGLAGGRTDTQYF. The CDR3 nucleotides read TGTGCCAGCAGCCTTAGCCCGGGACTAGCGGGGGGACGCACAGATACGCAGTATTTT.